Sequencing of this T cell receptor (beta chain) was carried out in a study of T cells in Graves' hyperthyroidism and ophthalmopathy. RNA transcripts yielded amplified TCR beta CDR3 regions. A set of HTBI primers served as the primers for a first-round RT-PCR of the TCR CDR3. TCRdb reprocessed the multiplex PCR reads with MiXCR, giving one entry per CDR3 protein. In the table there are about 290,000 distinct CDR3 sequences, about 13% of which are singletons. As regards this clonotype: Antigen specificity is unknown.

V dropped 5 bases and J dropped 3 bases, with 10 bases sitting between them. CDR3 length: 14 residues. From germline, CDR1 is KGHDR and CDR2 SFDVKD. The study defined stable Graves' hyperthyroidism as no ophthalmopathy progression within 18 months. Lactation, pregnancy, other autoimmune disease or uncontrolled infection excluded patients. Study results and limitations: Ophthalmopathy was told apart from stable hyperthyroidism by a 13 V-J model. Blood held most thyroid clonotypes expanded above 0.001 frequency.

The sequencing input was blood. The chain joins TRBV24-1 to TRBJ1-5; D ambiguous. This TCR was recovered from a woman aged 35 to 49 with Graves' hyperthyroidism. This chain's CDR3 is CATSGGRYNQPQHF. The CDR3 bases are TGTGCCACCAGTGGGGGAAGGTACAATCAGCCCCAGCATTTT.